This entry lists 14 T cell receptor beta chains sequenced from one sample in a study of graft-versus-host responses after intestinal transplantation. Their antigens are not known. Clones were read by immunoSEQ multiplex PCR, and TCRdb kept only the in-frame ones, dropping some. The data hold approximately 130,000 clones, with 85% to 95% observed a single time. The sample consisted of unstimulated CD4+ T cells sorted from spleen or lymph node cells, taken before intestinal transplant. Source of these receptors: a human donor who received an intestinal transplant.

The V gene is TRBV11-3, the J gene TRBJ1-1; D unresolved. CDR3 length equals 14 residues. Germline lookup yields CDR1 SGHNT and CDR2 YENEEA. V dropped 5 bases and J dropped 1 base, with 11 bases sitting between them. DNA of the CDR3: TGTGCCAGCAGCGCTTTCACAGAGAACACTGAAGCTTTCTTT. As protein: CASSAFTENTEAFF.

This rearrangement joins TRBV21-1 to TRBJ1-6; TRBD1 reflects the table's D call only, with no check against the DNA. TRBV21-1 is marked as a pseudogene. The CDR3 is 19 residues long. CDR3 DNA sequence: TGTGCCAGCAGCAAAGATAGGGACAGAAGCGCCGCCCGGAATTCACCCCTCCACTTT. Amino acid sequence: CASSKDRDRSAARNSPLHF.

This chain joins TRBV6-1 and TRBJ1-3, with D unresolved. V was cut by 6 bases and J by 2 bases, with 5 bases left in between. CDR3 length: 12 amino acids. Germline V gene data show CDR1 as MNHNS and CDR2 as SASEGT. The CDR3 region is CASRDPGNTIYF. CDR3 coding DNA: TGTGCCAGCAGGGACCCTGGAAACACCATATATTTT.

For the CDR3, the DNA is TGTGCCAGCACGCCCGTTGACACAGATACGCAGTATTTT. This codes for CASTPVDTDTQYF. The V and J genes are TRBV11-2 and TRBJ2-3; D gene unclear. The germline V gene has CDR1 SGHAT and CDR2 FQNNGV. The CDR3 is 13 residues long. V was cut by 7 bases and J by 2 bases, with 10 bases left in between.

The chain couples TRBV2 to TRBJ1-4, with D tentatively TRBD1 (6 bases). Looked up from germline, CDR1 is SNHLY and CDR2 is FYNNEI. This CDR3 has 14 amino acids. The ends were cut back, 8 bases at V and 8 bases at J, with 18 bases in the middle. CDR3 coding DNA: TGTGCCAGCTCCCTGGGGGGGGCGGGAGAAAAACTGTTTTTT. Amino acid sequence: CASSLGGAGEKLFF. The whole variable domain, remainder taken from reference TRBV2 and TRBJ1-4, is EPEVTQTPSHQVTQMGQEVILRCVPISNHLYFYWYRQILGQKVEFLVSFYNNEISEKSEIFDDQFSVERPDGSNFTLKIRSTKLEDSAMYFCASSLGGAGEKLFFGSGTQLSVL.

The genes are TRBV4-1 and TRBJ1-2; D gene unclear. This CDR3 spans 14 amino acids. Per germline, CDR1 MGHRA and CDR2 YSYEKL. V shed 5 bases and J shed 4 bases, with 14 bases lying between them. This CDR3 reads CASSEGSSPYGYTF. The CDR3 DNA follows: TGCGCCAGCAGCGAAGGGAGCAGCCCCTATGGCTACACCTTC.

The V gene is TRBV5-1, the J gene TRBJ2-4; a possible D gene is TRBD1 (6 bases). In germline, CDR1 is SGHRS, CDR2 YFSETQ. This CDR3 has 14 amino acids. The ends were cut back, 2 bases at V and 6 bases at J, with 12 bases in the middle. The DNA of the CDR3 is TGCGCCAGCAGCTTTGGACAGAGACGAAACATTCAGTACTTC. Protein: CASSFGQRRNIQYF.

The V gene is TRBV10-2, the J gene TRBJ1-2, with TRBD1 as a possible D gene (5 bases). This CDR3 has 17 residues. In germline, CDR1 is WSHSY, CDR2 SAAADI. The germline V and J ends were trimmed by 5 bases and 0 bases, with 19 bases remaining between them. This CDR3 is CASSRSPAEGSNYGYTF. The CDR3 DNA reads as TGCGCCAGCAGTCGATCCCCCGCGGAGGGGTCTAACTATGGCTACACCTTC.

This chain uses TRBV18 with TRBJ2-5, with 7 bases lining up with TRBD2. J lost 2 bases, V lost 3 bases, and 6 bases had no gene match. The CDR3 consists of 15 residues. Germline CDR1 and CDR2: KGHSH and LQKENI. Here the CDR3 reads CASSPNAGGQETQYF. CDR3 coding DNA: TGTGCCAGCTCACCCAATGCCGGGGGGCAAGAGACCCAGTACTTC.

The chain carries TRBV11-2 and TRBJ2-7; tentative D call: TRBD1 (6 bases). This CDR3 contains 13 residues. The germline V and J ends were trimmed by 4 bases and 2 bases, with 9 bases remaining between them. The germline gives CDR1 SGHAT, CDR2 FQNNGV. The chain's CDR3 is CASSSRTAYEQYF. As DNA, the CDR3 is TGTGCCAGCAGCTCCCGGACAGCCTACGAGCAGTACTTC.

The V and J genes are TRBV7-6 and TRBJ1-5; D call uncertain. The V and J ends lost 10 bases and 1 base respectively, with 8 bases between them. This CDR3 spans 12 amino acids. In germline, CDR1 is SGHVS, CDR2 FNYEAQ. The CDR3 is CAIIRSNQPQHF. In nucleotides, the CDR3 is TGTGCCATTATCAGAAGCAATCAGCCCCAGCATTTT. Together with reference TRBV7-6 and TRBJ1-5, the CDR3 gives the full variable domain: GAGVSQSPRYKVTKRGQDVALRCDPISGHVSLYWYRQALGQGPEFLTYFNYEAQQDKSGLPNDRFSAERPEGSISTLTIQRTEQRDSAMYRCAIIRSNQPQHFGDGTRLSIL.

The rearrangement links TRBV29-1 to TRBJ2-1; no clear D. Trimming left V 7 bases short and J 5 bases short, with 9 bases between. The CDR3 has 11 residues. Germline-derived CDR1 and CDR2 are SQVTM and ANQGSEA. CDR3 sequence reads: CSARQDNEQFF. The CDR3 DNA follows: TGCAGCGCCCGGCAGGACAATGAGCAGTTCTTC.

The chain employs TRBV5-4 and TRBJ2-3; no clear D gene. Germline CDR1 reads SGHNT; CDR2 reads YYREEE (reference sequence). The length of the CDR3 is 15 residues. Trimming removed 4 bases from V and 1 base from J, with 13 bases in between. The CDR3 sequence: CASSGTVLRTDTQYF. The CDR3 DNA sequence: TGTGCCAGCAGCGGCACGGTCCTACGCACAGATACGCAGTATTTT.

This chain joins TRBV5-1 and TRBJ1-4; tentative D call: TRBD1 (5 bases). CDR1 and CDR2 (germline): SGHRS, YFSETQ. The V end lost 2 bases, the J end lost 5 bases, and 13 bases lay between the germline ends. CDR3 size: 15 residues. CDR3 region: CASSFVGAPNEKLFF. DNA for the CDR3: TGCGCCAGCAGCTTTGTAGGGGCCCCGAATGAAAAACTGTTTTTT.